One T cell receptor (beta chain) is described in this entry. The antigen remains unidentified. This sample stems from a study of graft-versus-host responses after intestinal transplantation. Overall study: Tacrolimus and steroids were given for around three years to all recipients after anti-thymocyte globulin induction.

Assay used: immunoSEQ multiplex PCR; TCRdb lists only in-frame clones, some missing. The sample carries tens of thousands of clones, 90% recorded once. Study-level results: The presence of high graft-versus-host to host-versus-graft clonal ratios in allografts characterized patients with graft-donor T cell macrochimerism.

This clonotype was obtained from a human donor who received an intestinal transplant. The sample was unstimulated CD4+ T cells sorted from spleen or lymph node cells, taken before intestinal transplant.

The CDR3 here is CASRQGFATNEKLFF. The DNA of the CDR3 is TGCGCCAGCAGGCAGGGATTTGCAACTAATGAAAAACTGTTTTTT. This chain connects TRBV5-1 to TRBJ1-4, with D possibly matching TRBD1 (5 bases). The V end was cut by 5 bases, the J end by 0 bases, with 11 bases between. The CDR3 sequence is 15 residues long. CDR1 is SGHRS, CDR2 YFSETQ, per germline.